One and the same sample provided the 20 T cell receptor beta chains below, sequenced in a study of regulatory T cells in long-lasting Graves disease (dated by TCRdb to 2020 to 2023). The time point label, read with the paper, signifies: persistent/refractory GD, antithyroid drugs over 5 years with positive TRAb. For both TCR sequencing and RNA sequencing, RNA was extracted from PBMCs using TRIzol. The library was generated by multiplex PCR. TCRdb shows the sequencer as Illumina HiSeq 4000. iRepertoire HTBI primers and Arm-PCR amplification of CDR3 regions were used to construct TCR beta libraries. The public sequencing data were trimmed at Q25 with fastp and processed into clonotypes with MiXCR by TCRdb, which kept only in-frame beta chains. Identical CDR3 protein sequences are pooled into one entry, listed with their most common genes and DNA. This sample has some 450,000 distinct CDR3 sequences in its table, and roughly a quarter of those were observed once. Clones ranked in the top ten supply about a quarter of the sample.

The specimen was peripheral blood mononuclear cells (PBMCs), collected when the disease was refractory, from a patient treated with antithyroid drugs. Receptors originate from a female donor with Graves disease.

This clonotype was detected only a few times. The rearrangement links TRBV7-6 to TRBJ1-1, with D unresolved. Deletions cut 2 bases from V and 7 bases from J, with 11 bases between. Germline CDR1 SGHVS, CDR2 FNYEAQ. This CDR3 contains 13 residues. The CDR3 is CASSLRPDGEAFF. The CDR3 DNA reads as TGTGCCAGCAGCTTAAGGCCAGACGGTGAAGCTTTCTTT.

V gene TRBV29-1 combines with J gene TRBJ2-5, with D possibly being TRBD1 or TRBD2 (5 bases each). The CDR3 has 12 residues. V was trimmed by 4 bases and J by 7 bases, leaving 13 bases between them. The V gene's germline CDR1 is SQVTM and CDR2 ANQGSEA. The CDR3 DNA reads TGCAGCGTTGGAGGGACCCTGGGGACCCAGTACTTC. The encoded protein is CSVGGTLGTQYF.

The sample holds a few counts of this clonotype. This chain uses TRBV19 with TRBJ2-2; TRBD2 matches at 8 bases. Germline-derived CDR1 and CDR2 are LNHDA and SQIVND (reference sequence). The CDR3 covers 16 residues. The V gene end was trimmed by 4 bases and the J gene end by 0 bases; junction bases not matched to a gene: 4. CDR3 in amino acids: CASSSGRTTNTGELFF. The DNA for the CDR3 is TGTGCCAGTAGTAGCGGGAGGACTACGAACACCGGGGAGCTGTTTTTT.

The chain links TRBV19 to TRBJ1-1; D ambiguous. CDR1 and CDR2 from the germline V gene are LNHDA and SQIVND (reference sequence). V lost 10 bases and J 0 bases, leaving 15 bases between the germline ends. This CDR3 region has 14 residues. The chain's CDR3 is CATSPGRMNTEAFF. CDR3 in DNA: TGTGCCACCTCGCCTGGTCGAATGAACACTGAAGCTTTCTTT. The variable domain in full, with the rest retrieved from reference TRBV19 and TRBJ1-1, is DGGITQSPKYLFRKEGQNVTLSCEQNLNHDAMYWYRQDPGQGLRLIYYSQIVNDFQKGDIAEGYSVSREKKESFPLTVTSAQKNPTAFYLCATSPGRMNTEAFFGQGTRLTVV.

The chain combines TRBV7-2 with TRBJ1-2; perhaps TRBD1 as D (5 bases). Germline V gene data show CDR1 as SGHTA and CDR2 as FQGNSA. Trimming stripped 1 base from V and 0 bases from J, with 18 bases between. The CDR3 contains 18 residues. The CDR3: CASSLVFGHKQANYGYTF. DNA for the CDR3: TGTGCCAGCAGCTTAGTGTTCGGACATAAGCAAGCTAACTATGGCTACACCTTC.

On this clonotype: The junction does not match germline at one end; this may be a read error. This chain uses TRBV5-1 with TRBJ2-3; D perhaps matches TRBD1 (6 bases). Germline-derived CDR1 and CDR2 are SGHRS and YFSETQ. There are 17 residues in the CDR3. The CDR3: CASSHAPGAWGTDTQYF. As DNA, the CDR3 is TGTGCCAGCAGCCACGCACCAGGGGCCTGGGGCACAGATACGCAGTATTTT.

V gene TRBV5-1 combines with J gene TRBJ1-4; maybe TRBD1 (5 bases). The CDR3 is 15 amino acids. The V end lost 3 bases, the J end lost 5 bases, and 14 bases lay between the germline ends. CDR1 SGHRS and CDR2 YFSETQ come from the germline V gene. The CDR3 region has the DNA TGCGCCAGCAGCTCGGGGCCCGGACAAAATGAAAAACTGTTTTTT. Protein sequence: CASSSGPGQNEKLFF.

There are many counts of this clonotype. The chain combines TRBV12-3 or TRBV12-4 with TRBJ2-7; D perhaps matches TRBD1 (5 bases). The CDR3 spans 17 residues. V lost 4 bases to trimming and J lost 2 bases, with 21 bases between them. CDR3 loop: CASSSHSRGKGPYEQYF. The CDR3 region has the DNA TGTGCCAGCAGTTCACACTCTAGGGGAAAAGGGCCCTACGAGCAGTACTTC.

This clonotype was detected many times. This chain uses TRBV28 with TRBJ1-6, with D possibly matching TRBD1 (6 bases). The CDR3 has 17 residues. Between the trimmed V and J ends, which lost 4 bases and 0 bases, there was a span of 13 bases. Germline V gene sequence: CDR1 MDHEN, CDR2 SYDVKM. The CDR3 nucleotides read TGTGCCAGCAGTTCCACTCCGGACAGCTCCTATAATTCACCCCTCCACTTT. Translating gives CASSSTPDSSYNSPLHF.

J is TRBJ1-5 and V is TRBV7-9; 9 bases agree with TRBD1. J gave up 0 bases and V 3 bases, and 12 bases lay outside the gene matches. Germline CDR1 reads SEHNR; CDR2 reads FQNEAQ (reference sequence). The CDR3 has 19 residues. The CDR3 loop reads CASSFYSGTGGYSNQPQHF. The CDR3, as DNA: TGTGCCAGCAGCTTTTATTCAGGAACAGGGGGCTATAGCAATCAGCCCCAGCATTTT.

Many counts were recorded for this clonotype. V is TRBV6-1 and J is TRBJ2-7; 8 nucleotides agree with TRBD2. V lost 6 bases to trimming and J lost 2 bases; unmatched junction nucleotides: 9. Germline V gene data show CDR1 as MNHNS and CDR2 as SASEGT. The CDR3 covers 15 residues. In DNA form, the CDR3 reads TGTGCCAGCAGAAGGGAGCGGGAGCTAACCTACGAGCAGTACTTC. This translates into CASRRERELTYEQYF.

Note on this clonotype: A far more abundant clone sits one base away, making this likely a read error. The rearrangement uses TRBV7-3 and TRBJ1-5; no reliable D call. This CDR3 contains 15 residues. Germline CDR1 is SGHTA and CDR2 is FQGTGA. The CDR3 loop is CASSENDGSNPPQHF. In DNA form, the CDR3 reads TGTGCCAGCAGTGAGAACGACGGTAGCAATCCGCCCCAGCATTTT.

This CDR3 is CASSEYATGGTEAFF. The CDR3 nucleotides read TGTGCCAGCAGTGAATATGCCACAGGGGGCACTGAAGCTTTCTTT. The genes are TRBV25-1 and TRBJ1-1; 8 bases are a match to TRBD1. CDR1 and CDR2 (germline): MGHDK, SYGVNS. With 0 bases clipped from V and 4 bases from J, the junction kept 4 bases outside the gene matches. The CDR3 is 15 amino acids.

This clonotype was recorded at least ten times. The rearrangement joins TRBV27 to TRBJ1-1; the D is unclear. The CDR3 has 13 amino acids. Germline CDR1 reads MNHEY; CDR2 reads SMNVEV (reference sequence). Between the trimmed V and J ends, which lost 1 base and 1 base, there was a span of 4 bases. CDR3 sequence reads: CASSLWTNTEAFF. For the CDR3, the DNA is TGTGCCAGCAGTTTATGGACGAACACTGAAGCTTTCTTT.

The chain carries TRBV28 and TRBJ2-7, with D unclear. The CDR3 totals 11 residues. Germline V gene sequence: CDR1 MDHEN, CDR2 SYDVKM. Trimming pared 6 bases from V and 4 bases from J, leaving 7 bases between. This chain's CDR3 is CASRGQYEQYF. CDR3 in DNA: TGTGCCAGCAGGGGCCAATACGAGCAGTACTTC.

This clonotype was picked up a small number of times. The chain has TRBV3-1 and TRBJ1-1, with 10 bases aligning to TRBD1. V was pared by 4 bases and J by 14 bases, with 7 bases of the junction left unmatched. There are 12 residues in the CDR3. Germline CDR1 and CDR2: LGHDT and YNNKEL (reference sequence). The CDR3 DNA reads TGTGCCAGCAGCCCCGCGGGACAGGGGACGTTCTTT. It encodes CASSPAGQGTFF.

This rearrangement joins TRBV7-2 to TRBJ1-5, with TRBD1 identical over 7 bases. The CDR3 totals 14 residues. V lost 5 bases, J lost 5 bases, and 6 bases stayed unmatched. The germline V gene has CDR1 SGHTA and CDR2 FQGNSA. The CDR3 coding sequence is TGTGCCAGCAGCACCCCAGGGGGAGATCAGCCCCAGCATTTT. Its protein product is CASSTPGGDQPQHF.

The CDR3 is CASSSFLGGSSYEQYF. DNA of the CDR3: TGTGCCAGCAGTTCTTTTCTCGGGGGGAGCTCCTACGAGCAGTACTTC. This chain uses TRBV28 with TRBJ2-7; 7 bases align to TRBD2. Germline V gene sequence: CDR1 MDHEN, CDR2 SYDVKM. J lost 0 bases, V lost 4 bases, and 9 bases had no gene match. This CDR3 has 16 residues.

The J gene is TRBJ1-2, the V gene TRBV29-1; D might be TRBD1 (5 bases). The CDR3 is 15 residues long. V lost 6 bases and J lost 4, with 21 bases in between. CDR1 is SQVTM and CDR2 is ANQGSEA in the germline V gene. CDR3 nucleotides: TGCAGCGTCCCCTGGGCTCGGGACCCCTCCTATGGCTACACCTTC. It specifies CSVPWARDPSYGYTF.

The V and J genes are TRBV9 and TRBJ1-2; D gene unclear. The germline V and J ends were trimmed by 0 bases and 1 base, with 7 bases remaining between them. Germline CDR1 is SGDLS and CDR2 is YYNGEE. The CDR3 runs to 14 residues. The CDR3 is CASSVGGLNYGYTF. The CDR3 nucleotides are TGTGCCAGCAGCGTAGGCGGGCTTAACTATGGCTACACCTTC. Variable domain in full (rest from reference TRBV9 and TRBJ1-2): DSGVTQTPKHLITATGQRVTLRCSPRSGDLSVYWYQQSLDQGLQFLIQYYNGEERAKGNILERFSAQQFPDLHSELNLSSLELGDSALYFCASSVGGLNYGYTFGSGTRLTVV.